This T cell receptor (beta chain) was sequenced for a study of cytomegalovirus exposure and HLA in healthy donors. Study-wide points: Association with HLA alleles at 0.05 false discovery rate was found for 15,000 to 20,000 TCR beta sequences in a later analysis. The authors reported that TCR beta sequences could predict HLA-A and HLA-B alleles. These predictions were accurate for most subjects in the first cohort.

Primers for the PCR totalled 60 Vbeta and 13 Jbeta. Clones were read by immunoSEQ multiplex PCR, and TCRdb kept only the in-frame ones, dropping some. This table has about 200,000 clones, over 65% appearing once. V lost 5 bases to trimming and J lost 5 bases, with 16 bases between them. The CDR3 consists of 14 residues. The V gene's germline CDR1 is LGHNA and CDR2 YNFKEQ. About this clone: Its specificity is unknown.

The clonotype was recovered from a middle-aged man in good health and CMV-seronegative. V is TRBV4-2 and J is TRBJ2-7; TRBD2 is a possible D gene (7 bases). The material sequenced was PBMCs. The CDR3 sequence is CASSLGGASDEQYF. In DNA form, the CDR3 reads TGTGCCAGCAGCTTGGGGGGGGCCTCTGACGAGCAGTACTTC.